This section outlines one T cell receptor (beta chain) sequence together with its context. Profiling relied on immunoSEQ multiplex PCR, and the TCRdb table lists in-frame clones only, not all of them. In the table there are some 200,000 clones, about 80% of which are singletons. This sample was included in a study of blood T cell repertoires in COVID-19. Background on the study: The United States, Italy and Spain provided the acute and convalescent COVID-19 samples.

CDR3 length: 16 amino acids. Per the germline V gene, CDR1 is LNHDA and CDR2 is SQIVND (reference sequence). Trimming removed 3 bases from V and 0 bases from J; junction bases left unmatched: 4. Material for sequencing was peripheral blood. The chain combines TRBV19 with TRBJ2-3; 9 bases agree with TRBD2. The clonotype was recovered from a human donor with acute or convalescent COVID-19. The donor label of this sample is uncertain. The CDR3 spells CASSILLAGSTDTQYF. The CDR3 DNA sequence: TGTGCCAGTAGTATTTTGCTAGCGGGAAGCACAGATACGCAGTATTTT.